This note documents a single TCR beta chain sequence. This record belongs to a study of blood T cell repertoires in COVID-19. Overall study: The United States, Italy and Spain provided the acute and convalescent COVID-19 samples.

The CDR3 is 14 residues long. CDR1 SGHRS and CDR2 YFSETQ come from the germline V gene. Trimming at V came to 2 bases and at J to 4 bases, leaving 4 bases not matched to a gene. TCRdb keeps only in-frame clones here, not all; method: immunoSEQ multiplex PCR. The sample yields about 76,000 clones, around 90% seen once. The V and J genes are TRBV5-1 and TRBJ2-3, with TRBD2 identical over 7 bases. Material for sequencing was peripheral blood. This clonotype was sampled from a woman between 50 and 59 years old in a cohort sampled during active COVID-19. The CDR3 here is CASSLSLAADTQYF. DNA of the CDR3: TGCGCCAGCAGCTTAAGCCTAGCGGCAGATACGCAGTATTTT.